Presented here are 28 T cell receptor beta chains from one specimen sequenced in a study of T cell changes during pregnancy in multiple sclerosis. Sequencing used immunoSEQ multiplex PCR; TCRdb keeps in-frame clones, though not all of them. Counted here are about 100,000 clones, around 93% occurring once; the ten biggest clones make up about 1.8%. The specimen comprised peripheral blood, sampled after pregnancy. Source of these receptors: a female donor with multiple sclerosis, enrolled in a pregnancy study.

The chain links TRBV9 to TRBJ2-1, with TRBD2 as a possible D gene (5 bases). The CDR3 loop spans 14 amino acids. The V and J ends lost 4 bases and 4 bases respectively, with 12 bases between them. CDR1 is SGDLS and CDR2 is YYNGEE in the germline V gene. Here the CDR3 DNA reads TGTGCCAGCAGCCCCCGCGGGCAGTACAATGAGCAGTTCTTC. It yields the protein CASSPRGQYNEQFF.

V usage is TRBV14 and J usage is TRBJ2-1; 7 bases line up with TRBD1. CDR1 SGHDN and CDR2 FVKESK come from the germline V gene. The CDR3 extends over 15 amino acids. After removal of 4 bases from V and 1 base from J, the junction contained 4 bases not matched to a gene. CDR3 bases: TGTGCCAGCAGCCCCGGGACAGTTTCCTACAATGAGCAGTTCTTC. This codes for CASSPGTVSYNEQFF.

This chain joins TRBV27 and TRBJ1-2, with TRBD1 identical over 8 bases. The germline V gene has CDR1 MNHEY and CDR2 SMNVEV (reference sequence). With V trimmed by 6 bases and J by 2 bases, 5 bases remained unmatched. The CDR3 sequence is 14 residues long. The CDR3 spells CASRRDRPNYGYTF. Here the CDR3 DNA reads TGTGCCAGCAGGCGGGACAGGCCCAACTATGGCTACACCTTC.

The genes are TRBV11-3 and TRBJ2-3; 10 nucleotides agree with TRBD2. V lost 5 bases to trimming and J lost 6 bases; unmatched junction nucleotides: 11. The CDR3 totals 16 residues. Per the germline V gene, CDR1 is SGHNT and CDR2 is YENEEA. CDR3 region: CASSERSGRATDTQYF. As DNA, the CDR3 is TGTGCCAGCAGCGAAAGAAGCGGGAGGGCAACCGATACGCAGTATTTT.

The V and J genes are TRBV5-1 and TRBJ2-3; TRBD2 agrees at 7 bases. V was pared by 4 bases and J by 1 base, with 3 bases of the junction left unmatched. From germline, CDR1 is SGHRS and CDR2 YFSETQ. The CDR3 loop spans 14 amino acids. The CDR3 DNA follows: TGCGCCAGCAGCAACAGCGGGGGCACAGATACGCAGTATTTT. Residues: CASSNSGGTDTQYF. Based on the CDR3 plus reference TRBV5-1 and TRBJ2-3, the full variable domain is KAGVTQTPRYLIKTRGQQVTLSCSPISGHRSVSWYQQTPGQGLQFLFEYFSETQRNKGNFPGRFSGRQFSNSRSEMNVSTLELGDSALYLCASSNSGGTDTQYFGPGTRLTVL.

Notes on this clone: Other DNA sequences in the same sample also yield this CDR3. The V call is TRBV18, the J call TRBJ2-3, with D perhaps matching TRBD2 (6 bases). The CDR3 spans 12 residues. Germline CDR1 KGHSH, CDR2 LQKENI. V gave up 6 bases and J gave up 6 bases, with 10 bases separating them. CDR3 sequence (DNA): TGTGCCAGCTCCCCTGGGGGGGATACGCAGTATTTT. Its translation: CASSPGGDTQYF.

The chain carries TRBV5-4 and TRBJ2-5; 8 bases are a match to TRBD2. V dropped 1 base and J dropped 3; count of bases not matched to a gene: 2. The CDR3 consists of 14 residues. Germline V CDR1 and CDR2: SGHNT, YYREEE (reference sequence). CDR3 nucleotides: TGTGCCAGCAGCTTGCGGGGGGGGAAAGAGACCCAGTACTTC. Translation: CASSLRGGKETQYF.

The chain has TRBV20-1 and TRBJ2-3; no clear D. Per germline, CDR1 DFQATT and CDR2 SNEGSKA (reference sequence). V was cut by 6 bases and J by 3 bases, with 7 bases left in between. This CDR3 has 11 amino acids. This chain's CDR3 is CSAPRTDTQYF. Here the CDR3 DNA reads TGCAGTGCCCCCCGTACAGATACGCAGTATTTT.

The chain is built from TRBV6-6 and TRBJ1-2; no definite D call. CDR3 length: 14 amino acids. The V end was cut by 5 bases, the J end by 3 bases, with 13 bases between. Germline V CDR1 and CDR2: MNHNY, SVGAGI (reference sequence). CDR3 amino acids: CASSPRHAYYGYTF. Here the CDR3 DNA reads TGTGCCAGCAGTCCAAGACATGCCTACTATGGCTACACCTTC.

This sequence joins TRBV6-5 and TRBJ2-7; 9 bases agree with TRBD2. Germline lookup yields CDR1 MNHEY and CDR2 SVGAGI. V shed 0 bases and J 2 bases; nucleotides not matched to a gene: 5. The CDR3 contains 16 residues. The CDR3 loop is CASSYSRTSDAYEQYF. CDR3 sequence (DNA): TGTGCCAGCAGTTACTCGAGGACTAGCGACGCCTACGAGCAGTACTTC.

V gene TRBV2 combines with J gene TRBJ2-1, with TRBD1 as a possible D gene (6 bases). The CDR3 has 16 amino acids. V gave up 0 bases and J gave up 7 bases, with 16 bases separating them. Germline CDR1 and CDR2: SNHLY and FYNNEI. CDR3 residues: CASSEARGQFYNEQFF. CDR3 nucleotides: TGTGCCAGCAGTGAAGCGCGCGGACAGTTTTATAATGAGCAGTTCTTC.

The V call is TRBV28, the J call TRBJ1-2; D is undetermined. From germline, CDR1 is MDHEN and CDR2 SYDVKM. The length of the CDR3 is 14 residues. The germline V and J ends were trimmed by 0 bases and 4 bases, with 9 bases remaining between them. Here the CDR3 DNA reads TGTGCCAGCAGTTTATGGAGAGAATCCTATGGCTACACCTTC. Amino acid sequence: CASSLWRESYGYTF.

This sequence joins TRBV6-4 and TRBJ1-6; 10 positions match TRBD1. Germline V gene sequence: CDR1 MRHNA, CDR2 SNTAGT. V lost 8 bases and J lost 5; bases outside the gene matches: 6. The CDR3 runs 15 residues. The CDR3 loop is CASSLDRGDNSPLHF. The CDR3, as DNA: TGTGCCAGCTCCCTGGACAGGGGGGATAATTCACCCCTCCACTTT.

The chain joins TRBV7-2 to TRBJ2-2, with D tentatively TRBD2 (6 bases). The CDR3 spans 14 residues. Per the germline V gene, CDR1 is SGHTA and CDR2 is FQGNSA. The V end lost 4 bases, the J end lost 4 bases, and 10 bases lay between the germline ends. CDR3 sequence (DNA): TGTGCCAGCAGCTGGGGGGATGGCACCGGGGAGCTGTTTTTT. Translated, it gives CASSWGDGTGELFF. The variable domain in full, completed from reference TRBV7-2 and TRBJ2-2, reads GAGVSQSPSNKVTEKGKDVELRCDPISGHTALYWYRQSLGQGLEFLIYFQGNSAPDKSGLPSDRFSAERTGGSVSTLTIQRTQQEDSAVYLCASSWGDGTGELFFGEGSRLTVL.

The V call is TRBV9, the J call TRBJ2-7; 8 positions agree with TRBD1. Per the germline V gene, CDR1 is SGDLS and CDR2 is YYNGEE. V gave up 4 bases and J gave up 5 bases; unmatched junction bases: 8. The CDR3 extends over 14 amino acids. CDR3 nucleotides: TGTGCCAGCAGCACCCGGACAGGGTCCGACGAGCAGTACTTC. Its protein is CASSTRTGSDEQYF.

The chain employs TRBV27 and TRBJ2-3; TRBD2 is a possible D gene (6 bases). V shed 6 bases and J shed 2 bases, with 12 bases lying between them. The CDR3 loop spans 14 amino acids. Germline CDR1 and CDR2: MNHEY and SMNVEV (reference sequence). DNA for the CDR3: TGTGCCAGCAGGGGGGACTCCTTCACAGATACGCAGTATTTT. It codes for CASRGDSFTDTQYF.

This chain connects TRBV7-3 to TRBJ2-2, with D perhaps TRBD1 (5 bases). CDR3 size: 14 residues. The V end lost 3 bases, the J end lost 6 bases, and 11 bases lay between the germline ends. The germline V gene has CDR1 SGHTA and CDR2 FQGTGA. This CDR3 reads CASSFRGAAGELFF. The CDR3 DNA follows: TGTGCCAGCAGCTTTAGGGGTGCGGCCGGGGAGCTGTTTTTT.

The count of this clone is one. The chain links TRBV20-1 to TRBJ2-1, with D uncertain. V gave up 3 bases and J gave up 12 bases, with 12 bases separating them. The CDR3 is made up of 11 amino acids. The germline V gene has CDR1 DFQATT and CDR2 SNEGSKA (reference sequence). DNA of the CDR3: TGCAGTGCTAGGAGCCTCTTCTGGCAGTTCTTC. Protein product: CSARSLFWQFF.

This chain uses TRBV6-1 with TRBJ1-2; 7 positions match TRBD1. Germline values: CDR1 MNHNS, CDR2 SASEGT. The V gene end was trimmed by 4 bases and the J gene end by 8 bases; junction bases not matched to a gene: 7. This CDR3 region has 13 residues. CDR3 sequence reads: CASSGRTGSGYTF. The CDR3 DNA reads TGTGCCAGCAGTGGGAGGACAGGTAGCGGCTACACCTTC.

The genes are TRBV11-1 and TRBJ2-7; 10 bases line up with TRBD2. V shed 5 bases and J 7 bases; nucleotides not matched to a gene: 14. This CDR3 contains 16 residues. The V gene's germline CDR1 is SGHAT and CDR2 FQDESV (reference sequence). In DNA form, the CDR3 reads TGTGCCAGCAGCGCCCATCCGGGACTAGCGTCGGGAGAGCAGTACTTC. Protein product: CASSAHPGLASGEQYF. Full variable domain (outside the CDR3, taken from reference TRBV11-1 and TRBJ2-7): EAEVAQSPRYKITEKSQAVAFWCDPISGHATLYWYRQILGQGPELLVQFQDESVVDDSQLPKDRFSAERLKGVDSTLKIQPAELGDSAMYLCASSAHPGLASGEQYFGPGTRLTVT.

This clone was found once. V and J are TRBV19 and TRBJ1-1; no firm D call. The germline V gene has CDR1 LNHDA and CDR2 SQIVND (reference sequence). This CDR3 is 12 amino acids long. V was cut by 7 bases and J by 1 base, with 7 bases left in between. The CDR3 loop reads CASTYRNTEAFF. The CDR3 coding sequence is TGTGCCAGTACCTATAGGAACACTGAAGCTTTCTTT.

The chain joins TRBV28 to TRBJ2-3; 10 nucleotides agree with TRBD2. Trimming at V came to 4 bases and at J to 5 bases, leaving 9 bases not matched to a gene. This CDR3 is 16 amino acids long. The germline CDR1 and CDR2 sequences are MDHEN and SYDVKM. For the CDR3, the DNA is TGTGCCAGCAGTTCACCCAGCGGGAGGGAAATAGATACGCAGTATTTT. Translation: CASSSPSGREIDTQYF.

The V gene is TRBV19, the J gene TRBJ2-4; a possible D gene is TRBD2 (6 bases). The CDR3 extends over 16 amino acids. CDR1 is LNHDA, CDR2 SQIVND, per germline (reference sequence). V was cut by 1 base and J by 1 base, with 11 bases left in between. CDR3 protein: CASSIASRGAKNIQYF. The CDR3 region has the DNA TGTGCCAGTAGTATAGCGTCTCGGGGGGCCAAAAACATTCAGTACTTC. Full variable domain (rest looked up from reference TRBV19 and TRBJ2-4): DGGITQSPKYLFRKEGQNVTLSCEQNLNHDAMYWYRQDPGQGLRLIYYSQIVNDFQKGDIAEGYSVSREKKESFPLTVTSAQKNPTAFYLCASSIASRGAKNIQYFGAGTRLSVL.

This chain joins TRBV15 and TRBJ1-2; TRBD1 aligns across 12 bases. Germline loops: CDR1 LNHNV, CDR2 YYDKDF (reference sequence). This CDR3 has 19 residues. V shed 4 bases and J 2 bases; nucleotides not matched to a gene: 14. The CDR3 protein is CATSNEESGTGGLNYGYTF. As DNA, the CDR3 is TGTGCCACCAGCAACGAGGAATCCGGGACAGGGGGCTTAAACTATGGCTACACCTTC.

V gene TRBV5-1 combines with J gene TRBJ2-7; tentatively, D is TRBD2 (6 bases). The CDR3 is made up of 14 amino acids. The V end lost 4 bases, the J end lost 2 bases, and 13 bases lay between the germline ends. Germline V lookup: CDR1 SGHRS, CDR2 YFSETQ. The CDR3 reads CASSPGLTTYEQYF. CDR3 DNA sequence: TGCGCCAGCAGCCCGGGACTTACAACCTACGAGCAGTACTTC.

This clone was counted a single time. The chain has TRBV30 and TRBJ2-4; D perhaps matches TRBD1 (5 bases). V was pared by 0 bases and J by 0 bases, with 12 bases between. CDR1 and CDR2 (germline): GTSNPN, SVGIG (reference sequence). The length of the CDR3 is 16 residues. CDR3 region: CAWSVEGALAKNIQYF. CDR3 sequence (DNA): TGTGCCTGGAGTGTAGAAGGGGCCCTAGCCAAAAACATTCAGTACTTC.

The genes are TRBV5-1 and TRBJ2-7; 10 bases are shared with TRBD1. This CDR3 has 14 residues. Trimming removed 3 bases from V and 6 bases from J; junction bases left unmatched: 6. Germline loops: CDR1 SGHRS, CDR2 YFSETQ. DNA of the CDR3: TGCGCCAGCAGCTACGGGACAGGGGCCTTCGAGCAGTACTTC. Protein: CASSYGTGAFEQYF.

V gene TRBV5-1 combines with J gene TRBJ2-5, with 9 bases lining up with TRBD1. The CDR3 extends over 14 amino acids. Germline assignment: CDR1 SGHRS and CDR2 YFSETQ. V was clipped by 4 bases and J by 4 bases; unmatched bases: 5. CDR3 sequence reads: CASSPGTGRETQYF. The CDR3 coding sequence is TGCGCCAGCAGCCCCGGGACAGGGAGAGAGACCCAGTACTTC.